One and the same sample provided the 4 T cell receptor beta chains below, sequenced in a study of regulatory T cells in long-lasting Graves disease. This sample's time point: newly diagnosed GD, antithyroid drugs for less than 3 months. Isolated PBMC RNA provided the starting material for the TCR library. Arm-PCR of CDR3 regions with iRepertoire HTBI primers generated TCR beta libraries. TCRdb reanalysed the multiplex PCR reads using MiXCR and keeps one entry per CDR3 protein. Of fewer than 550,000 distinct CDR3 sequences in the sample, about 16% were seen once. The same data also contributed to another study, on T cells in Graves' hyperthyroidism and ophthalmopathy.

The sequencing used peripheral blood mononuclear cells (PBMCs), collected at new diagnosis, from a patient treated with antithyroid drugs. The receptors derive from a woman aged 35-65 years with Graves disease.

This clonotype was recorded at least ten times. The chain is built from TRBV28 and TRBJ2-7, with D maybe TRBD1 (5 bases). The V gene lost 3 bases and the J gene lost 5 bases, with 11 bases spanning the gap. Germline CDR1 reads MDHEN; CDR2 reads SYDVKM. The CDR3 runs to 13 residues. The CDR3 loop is CASSFRGWHEQYF. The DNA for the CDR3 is TGTGCCAGCAGTTTTAGGGGCTGGCACGAGCAGTACTTC.

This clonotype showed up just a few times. The CDR3 loop reads CASSPDVTLGQFF. In DNA, the CDR3 is TGTGCCAGCAGCCCGGACGTCACCCTGGGGCAGTTCTTC. The V gene is TRBV12-3 or TRBV12-4, the J gene TRBJ2-1; D remains unclear. V was trimmed by 6 bases and J by 12 bases, leaving 18 bases between them. This CDR3 has 13 amino acids.

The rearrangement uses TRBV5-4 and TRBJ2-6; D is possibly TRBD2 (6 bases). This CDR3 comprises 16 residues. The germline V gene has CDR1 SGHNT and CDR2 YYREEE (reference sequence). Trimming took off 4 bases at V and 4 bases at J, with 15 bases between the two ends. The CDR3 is CASSRAGTAGANVLTF. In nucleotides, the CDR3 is TGTGCCAGCAGCAGGGCAGGGACTGCCGGGGCCAACGTCCTGACTTTC.

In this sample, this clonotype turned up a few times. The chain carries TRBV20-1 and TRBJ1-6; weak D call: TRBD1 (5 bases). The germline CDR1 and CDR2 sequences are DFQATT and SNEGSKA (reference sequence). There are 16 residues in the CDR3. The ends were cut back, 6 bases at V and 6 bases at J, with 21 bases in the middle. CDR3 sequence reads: CSATDSGGASNSPLHF. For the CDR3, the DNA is TGCAGTGCAACTGACTCCGGCGGGGCAAGTAATTCACCCCTCCACTTT.